This T cell receptor (beta chain) is from a study of CD8+ T cells in alopecia areata. Sequencing relied on a cDNA template that was reverse transcribed from extracted RNA. Sequencing used immunoSEQ multiplex PCR; TCRdb keeps in-frame clones, though not all of them. Among fewer than 250,000 clones, about 53% were seen once, and the ten largest hold approximately 0.5%. This CDR3 comprises 13 residues. The V gene lost 7 bases and the J gene lost 0 bases, with 12 bases spanning the gap. Germline-derived CDR1 and CDR2 are GTSNPN and SVGIG (reference sequence). Points from the study as a whole: Greater clonality was observed in lesional scalp samples, especially alopecia totalis/universalis, versus normal scalp.

From PBMCs, CD4+ and CD8+ T cells were sorted. This clone was counted between two and nine times. Its antigen is not identified. This receptor was identified in a human donor with alopecia areata. The chain employs TRBV30 and TRBJ1-1, with D possibly matching TRBD1 (5 bases). The sample was CD4+ T cells sorted from blood, taken at week 0. The CDR3 is CASNRRVNTEAFF. CDR3 DNA sequence: TGTGCCTCTAACAGGAGAGTGAACACTGAAGCTTTCTTT. Combining the CDR3 with reference TRBV30 and TRBJ1-1 gives the whole variable domain SQTIHQWPATLVQPVGSPLSLECTVEGTSNPNLYWYRQAAGRGLQLLFYSVGIGQISSEVPQNLSASRPQDRQFILSSKKLLLSDSGFYLCASNRRVNTEAFFGQGTRLTVV.